This T cell receptor (beta chain) was recovered during a study of blood T cell repertoires in COVID-19. The protocol was immunoSEQ multiplex PCR, while the TCRdb copy is restricted to in-frame clones and leaves out a portion. This sample carries 160,000 or so clones, approximately 87% of them seen once, and the ten largest clones take around 6.7%. The CDR3 loop spans 14 amino acids. Germline V gives CDR1 SGHAT, CDR2 FQNNGV. The V and J ends lost 0 bases and 4 bases respectively, with 9 bases between them. The specimen was PBMCs or T cells enriched from blood (not recorded which). The chain recombines TRBV11-2 with TRBJ1-1, with D tentatively TRBD1 (5 bases). The sequence derives from a woman aged 45-60 years who had recovered from COVID-19. Here the CDR3 reads CASSLDSRVTEAFF. The DNA of the CDR3 is TGTGCCAGCAGCTTAGATAGCAGGGTCACTGAAGCTTTCTTT.